The sequence of this TCR beta chain was determined in a study of OX40 agonist ivuxolimab in advanced cancers. V shed 3 bases, J shed 6 bases, and the junction held 4 bases outside the gene matches. CDR1 and CDR2 from the germline V gene are PRHDT and FYEKMQ (reference sequence). CDR3 size: 14 residues. Sequenced by immunoSEQ multiplex PCR; TCRdb stores in-frame clones only, minus some. The data hold 35,000 to 40,000 clones, with roughly 90% observed a single time. Here the sequenced sample was CD4+ or CD8+ T cells sorted from blood, taken in a trial of the OX40 agonist ivuxolimab. The chain couples TRBV13 to TRBJ2-2; TRBD2 matches 7 bases. The receptor was isolated from an adult with an advanced solid tumor such as melanoma, head and neck, liver or kidney cancer. Here the CDR3 DNA reads TGTGCCAGCAGCTTTGTGGCGGGAGCCGGGGAGCTGTTTTTT. It is translated as CASSFVAGAGELFF.